This passage covers 16 T cell receptor beta chains from one sample sequenced in a study of T cell changes during pregnancy in multiple sclerosis. Some clones are missing from TCRdb's copy, which holds only in-frame ones; the method was immunoSEQ multiplex PCR. The sample records 55,000 to 85,000 clones, just over 90% being singletons. Sample: peripheral blood, taken after pregnancy. Receptor source: a female donor with multiple sclerosis, enrolled in a pregnancy study.

The chain employs TRBV6-5 and TRBJ1-3; the match to TRBD1 covers 7 bases. V gave up 4 bases and J gave up 0 bases; unmatched junction bases: 3. This CDR3 is 15 amino acids long. Germline CDR1 MNHEY, CDR2 SVGAGI. The CDR3: CASSSGGSSGNTIYF. CDR3 DNA sequence: TGTGCCAGCAGTTCAGGGGGTAGCTCTGGAAACACCATATATTTT.

The gene calls are TRBV30 and TRBJ2-7; no firm D call. The germline CDR1 and CDR2 sequences are GTSNPN and SVGIG (reference sequence). V was shortened by 2 bases and J by 3 bases, with 5 bases between the two germline ends. The CDR3 length is 11 residues. CDR3 nucleotides: TGTGCCTGGAGTCGAGACTACGAGCAGTACTTC. Residues: CAWSRDYEQYF.

CDR3 in amino acids: CASSSNTWLAGETQYF. DNA for the CDR3: TGCGCCAGCAGCTCTAATACATGGCTAGCGGGGGAGACCCAGTACTTC. The gene calls are TRBV5-1 and TRBJ2-5; 9 bases are shared with TRBD2. Per germline, CDR1 SGHRS and CDR2 YFSETQ. V trimming: 3 bases; J trimming: 5 bases; junction bases outside the gene matches: 11. The CDR3 has 16 residues.

A remark on this clone: Different DNA sequences within this sample yield the same CDR3. This sequence joins TRBV6-1 and TRBJ2-7, with D unresolved. Germline V CDR1 and CDR2: MNHNS, SASEGT. V was pared by 0 bases and J by 1 base, with 7 bases between. The CDR3 extends over 14 amino acids. The CDR3 region has the DNA TGTGCCAGCAGTGAAGCGTCTTTGTCCTACGAGCAGTACTTC. Translated: CASSEASLSYEQYF.

The chain recombines TRBV6-6 with TRBJ2-3; perhaps TRBD1 as D (5 bases). Germline CDR1 reads MNHNY; CDR2 reads SVGAGI (reference sequence). The germline V and J ends were trimmed by 5 bases and 3 bases, with 12 bases remaining between them. The CDR3 is 14 amino acids. CDR3 residues: CASSGQGSTDTQYF. The CDR3 nucleotides are TGTGCCAGCAGTGGGCAGGGCTCGACAGATACGCAGTATTTT.

The rearrangement uses TRBV6-1 and TRBJ1-1; 7 positions match TRBD1. The V gene end was trimmed by 6 bases and the J gene end by 5 bases; junction bases not matched to a gene: 9. This CDR3 is built from 14 residues. CDR1 and CDR2 (germline): MNHNS, SASEGT. In DNA, the CDR3 is TGTGCCAGCAGCCATCCGGGACAGAGGACTGAAGCTTTCTTT. Protein: CASSHPGQRTEAFF.

The V and J genes are TRBV13 and TRBJ2-1; 10 positions match TRBD2. Trimming cost V 5 bases and J 2 bases; bases outside gene matches: 15. Germline V lookup: CDR1 PRHDT, CDR2 FYEKMQ (reference sequence). The CDR3 is 19 residues long. In nucleotides, the CDR3 is TGTGCCAGCAGCCCCGTCCGGGCTAGCGGGAGCCACACCTACAATGAGCAGTTCTTC. Amino acids: CASSPVRASGSHTYNEQFF.

The rearrangement uses TRBV7-2 and TRBJ2-7; TRBD2 matches 11 bases. From germline, CDR1 is SGHTA and CDR2 FQGNSA. The CDR3 is 16 residues long. V was pared by 5 bases and J by 7 bases, with 13 bases of the junction left unmatched. This chain's CDR3 is CASSPRTSGLFVEQYF. The DNA for the CDR3 is TGTGCCAGCAGCCCACGGACTAGCGGGTTGTTTGTTGAGCAGTACTTC.

This rearrangement joins TRBV7-9 to TRBJ1-1; 11 nucleotides match TRBD1. The CDR3 totals 15 residues. The germline gives CDR1 SEHNR, CDR2 FQNEAQ (reference sequence). Unmatched junction bases numbered 13, after V lost 4 bases and J lost 12 bases. In DNA form, the CDR3 reads TGTGCCAGCAGCTCCAAAAATCCCGGACAGGGGGCTACTTTCTTT. Translated, it gives CASSSKNPGQGATFF. Full variable domain (missing parts from reference TRBV7-9 and TRBJ1-1): DTGVSQNPRHKITKRGQNVTFRCDPISEHNRLYWYRQTLGQGPEFLTYFQNEAQLEKSRLLSDRFSAERPKGSFSTLEIQRTEQGDSAMYLCASSSKNPGQGATFFGQGTRLTVV.

The chain is built from TRBV27 and TRBJ2-1, with 7 bases identical to TRBD1. CDR3 size: 13 residues. The V gene's germline CDR1 is MNHEY and CDR2 SMNVEV (reference sequence). J gave up 7 bases and V 2 bases, and 2 bases lay outside the gene matches. The CDR3 loop reads CASSLGTENEQFF. The CDR3 DNA reads TGTGCCAGCAGTTTAGGGACAGAGAATGAGCAGTTCTTC.

The chain couples TRBV28 to TRBJ2-2; TRBD1 matches at 11 bases. The V gene's germline CDR1 is MDHEN and CDR2 SYDVKM. CDR3 length: 16 amino acids. V lost 5 bases and J lost 4; bases outside the gene matches: 6. CDR3 amino acids: CASSPRDRGFTGELFF. CDR3 DNA: TGTGCCAGCAGTCCCCGGGACAGGGGGTTCACCGGGGAGCTGTTTTTT.

This sequence joins TRBV28 and TRBJ2-3; 10 positions agree with TRBD1. The V and J ends lost 8 bases and 2 bases, in that order; junction bases with no gene match: 10. The CDR3 length is 16 residues. Germline V lookup: CDR1 MDHEN, CDR2 SYDVKM. In DNA, the CDR3 is TGTGCCAGCGGCCCTGACAGGGGGCCCTACACAGATACGCAGTATTTT. This translates into CASGPDRGPYTDTQYF.

J is TRBJ2-7 and V is TRBV7-3; the match to TRBD2 covers 10 bases. V lost 5 bases and J lost 3; bases outside the gene matches: 4. CDR3 size: 14 residues. CDR1 is SGHTA, CDR2 FQGTGA, per germline. The CDR3 spells CASSRTSGVYEQYF. The CDR3 DNA is TGTGCCAGCAGCCGGACTAGCGGAGTCTACGAGCAGTACTTC.

V gene TRBV18 combines with J gene TRBJ1-5; possibly TRBD1 for D (6 bases). Germline values: CDR1 KGHSH, CDR2 LQKENI. The V and J ends lost 6 bases and 7 bases respectively, with 19 bases between them. The CDR3 is 15 residues long. CDR3 coding DNA: TGTGCCAGCTCCCGGGACAAGAAGAAAAGCCAGCCCCAGCATTTT. Amino acids: CASSRDKKKSQPQHF.

The chain couples TRBV5-1 to TRBJ2-5, with TRBD2 identical over 7 bases. Germline assignment: CDR1 SGHRS and CDR2 YFSETQ. The length of the CDR3 is 16 residues. With 0 bases clipped from V and 2 bases from J, the junction kept 7 bases outside the gene matches. The CDR3 bases are TGCGCCAGCAGCTTGGAAGGCGGGAGAAGGCAAGAGACCCAGTACTTC. This sequence encodes CASSLEGGRRQETQYF. The whole variable domain, filled in from reference TRBV5-1 and TRBJ2-5, reads KAGVTQTPRYLIKTRGQQVTLSCSPISGHRSVSWYQQTPGQGLQFLFEYFSETQRNKGNFPGRFSGRQFSNSRSEMNVSTLELGDSALYLCASSLEGGRRQETQYFGPGTRLLVL.

The chain has TRBV2 and TRBJ2-2, with TRBD2 matching 7 bases. Per germline, CDR1 SNHLY and CDR2 FYNNEI. CDR3 length: 16 residues. V lost 7 bases to trimming and J lost 0 bases; unmatched junction nucleotides: 8. The DNA of the CDR3 is TGTGCCAGCACCCAAGCTAGCGGTACGAACACCGGGGAGCTGTTTTTT. It is translated as CASTQASGTNTGELFF.